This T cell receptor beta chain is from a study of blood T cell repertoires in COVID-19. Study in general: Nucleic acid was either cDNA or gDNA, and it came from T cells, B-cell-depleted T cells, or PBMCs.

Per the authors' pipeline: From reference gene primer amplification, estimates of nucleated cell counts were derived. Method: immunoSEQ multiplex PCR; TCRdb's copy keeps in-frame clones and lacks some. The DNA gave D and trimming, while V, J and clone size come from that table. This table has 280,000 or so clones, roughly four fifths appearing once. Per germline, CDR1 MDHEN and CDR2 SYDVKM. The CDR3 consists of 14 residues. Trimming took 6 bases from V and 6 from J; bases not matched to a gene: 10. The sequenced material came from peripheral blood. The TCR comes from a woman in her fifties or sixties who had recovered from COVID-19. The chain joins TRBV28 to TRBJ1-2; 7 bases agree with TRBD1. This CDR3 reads CASSLGGVDNGYTF. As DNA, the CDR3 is TGTGCCAGCAGCCTAGGGGGCGTAGACAATGGCTACACCTTC.